A single sample gave rise to the 3 T cell receptor beta chains below, sequenced in a study of beta chain features in type 1 diabetes. The antigens these receptors bind are not known. Findings of the study overall: Among patients with Type 1 diabetes, TCRB CDR3s were moderately but significantly shorter in every one of the four CD4+ subsets.

Investigators reverse transcribed all isolated RNA, so they sequenced expressed TCRB transcripts. Here immunoSEQ multiplex PCR was the method, and the copy in TCRdb shows in-frame clones only, minus some. Found here are about 340,000 clones, 7% to 10% of them singletons; the top ten hold approximately 1%. Sequenced sample: central memory CD4+ T cells from blood. Receptors originate from a man under 40 with type 1 diabetes.

The V gene is TRBV18, the J gene TRBJ1-1; TRBD1 matches 7 bases. J was trimmed by 3 bases and V by 4 bases; bases with no gene match: 8. The CDR3 has 15 residues. In germline, CDR1 is KGHSH, CDR2 LQKENI. CDR3 in amino acids: CASSLSGTADTEAFF. DNA of the CDR3: TGTGCCAGCTCACTCTCCGGGACAGCCGACACTGAAGCTTTCTTT. The complete variable domain, with remaining parts taken from reference TRBV18 and TRBJ1-1, reads NAGVMQNPRHLVRRRGQEARLRCSPMKGHSHVYWYRQLPEEGLKFMVYLQKENIIDESGMPKERFSAEFPKEGPSILRIQQVVRGDSAAYFCASSLSGTADTEAFFGQGTRLTVV.

CDR3 region: CSVEFRIIRDRVNEQFF. In DNA, the CDR3 is TGCAGCGTTGAGTTTCGGATAATACGGGACAGGGTCAATGAGCAGTTCTTC. This chain uses TRBV29-1 with TRBJ2-1; 9 bases fit TRBD1. V was clipped by 3 bases and J by 6 bases; unmatched bases: 15. This CDR3 contains 17 residues. The germline V gene has CDR1 SQVTM and CDR2 ANQGSEA.

Comments on this clone: Other DNA sequences from this sample encode an identical CDR3 as well. The V and J genes are TRBV28 and TRBJ1-2; D remains unclear. Germline CDR1 MDHEN, CDR2 SYDVKM. The ends were cut back, 2 bases at V and 2 bases at J, with 6 bases in the middle. The CDR3 loop spans 13 amino acids. The CDR3 spells CASSLGVNYGYTF. Written as DNA, the CDR3 is TGTGCCAGCAGTTTAGGGGTAAACTATGGCTACACCTTC.